The clone carrying this T cell receptor beta chain has ten or more counts. Its specificity is unknown. Fresh peripheral blood, around 10 ml, was the PBMC source. Trimming removed 0 bases from V and 4 bases from J, with 15 bases in between. Germline V gene sequence: CDR1 SNHLY, CDR2 FYNNEI. CDR3 length: 16 amino acids. The entry originates in a study of Graves' ophthalmopathy and Graves' hyperthyroidism. Findings and caveats of the study: This model predicted ophthalmopathy progression (sensitivity around 70%, specificity 72% to 85%).

The sequenced template was RNA, covering the TCR beta CDR3 region. RT-PCR was first run with HTBI primers, then multiplex PCR in a second round. Using its own MiXCR run on the multiplex PCR reads, TCRdb lists one record per CDR3 protein. The sample lists fewer than 250,000 distinct CDR3 sequences, roughly 29% occurring once. Sequencing used peripheral blood. V gene TRBV2 combines with J gene TRBJ2-5; D may correspond to TRBD1 or TRBD2 (5 bases each). This TCR derives from a man aged 45 to 65 with Graves' ophthalmopathy. The CDR3: CASSEALPRGLETQYF. The CDR3 DNA follows: TGTGCCAGCAGTGAAGCGCTTCCTCGGGGCCTAGAGACCCAGTACTTC. Drawing the rest from reference TRBV2 and TRBJ2-5, the complete variable domain is EPEVTQTPSHQVTQMGQEVILRCVPISNHLYFYWYRQILGQKVEFLVSFYNNEISEKSEIFDDQFSVERPDGSNFTLKIRSTKLEDSAMYFCASSEALPRGLETQYFGPGTRLLVL.